A selection of T cell receptor beta chains follows, all from one sample in a study of OX40 agonist ivuxolimab in advanced cancers. Using immunoSEQ multiplex PCR, the repertoire was profiled, and TCRdb retains in-frame clones only, with some absent. Among 82,000 or so clones listed, roughly 92% were seen once. The sequencing here drew on CD4+ or CD8+ T cells sorted from blood, taken in a trial of the OX40 agonist ivuxolimab. Receptors were obtained from an adult with an advanced solid tumor such as melanoma, head and neck, liver or kidney cancer. Each CDR3 is given with its conserved first and last residue. The D gene is left open where the match is weak. Size tells how often a clone was seen (once, few, many) or the class of an expanded clone, and some rows leave it out.

J gene	V gene	clone size	D gene	CDR3 DNA	CDR3 protein
TRBJ2-5	TRBV6-6	-	TRBD1	TGTGCCAGCAGGCCCCGGGACAGGGGCCAAGAGACCCAGTACTTC	CASRPRDRGQETQYF
TRBJ2-3	TRBV7-2	-	TRBD2	TGTGCCAGCAGCTTTAGCGGGCTCGGGACAGATACGCAGTATTTT	CASSFSGLGTDTQYF
TRBJ2-5	TRBV19	-	-	TGTGCCAGTAGTATAGCCCGGGGCCTGGGGGAGACCCAGTACTTC	CASSIARGLGETQYF
TRBJ1-2	TRBV5-1	once	-	TGCGCCAGCAGCTTGTACCCGGGAGGGATTGACTATGGCTACACCTTC	CASSLYPGGIDYGYTF
TRBJ2-5	TRBV19	-	-	TGTGCCAGTAGTAAAGGACAGATCCAAGAGACCCAGTACTTC	CASSKGQIQETQYF
TRBJ2-3	TRBV4-1	once	TRBD2	TGCGCCAGCAGCCAAGAACTAGCGGGAGCAGATACGCAGTATTTT	CASSQELAGADTQYF
TRBJ1-1	TRBV5-1	-	-	TGCGCCAGCAGCCTAGGGGTTCCCACTGAAGCTTTCTTT	CASSLGVPTEAFF
TRBJ1-3	TRBV6-5	-	TRBD1	TGTGCCAGCAGTTACTCGATAGCAGGGGGAGGAAACACCATATATTTT	CASSYSIAGGGNTIYF
TRBJ2-5	TRBV9	-	TRBD2	TGTGCCAGCAGCGTAGAAGCTAGCGGGAGGGAAGAGACCCAGTACTTC	CASSVEASGREETQYF
TRBJ2-2	TRBV19	-	-	TGTGCCAGTAGTAAAGGACATTTGAACACCGGGGAGCTGTTTTTT	CASSKGHLNTGELFF
TRBJ2-2	TRBV7-6	-	TRBD2	TGTGCCAGCAGCTTAAGACCGCCAGCGGGAGGGCCTAGCGGGGAGCTGTTTTTT	CASSLRPPAGGPSGELFF
TRBJ1-1	TRBV19	-	-	TGTGCCAGTAGTATCGCGCGAATGAACACTGAAGCTTTCTTT	CASSIARMNTEAFF
TRBJ2-1	TRBV5-1	once	TRBD1	TGCGCCAGCAGTCCTCCAGGGGGTCTAAATAATGAGCAGTTCTTC	CASSPPGGLNNEQFF
TRBJ2-2	TRBV5-4	once	TRBD2	TGTGCCAGCAGCTTGGGGCTAGCGGCCCTAACCGGGGAGCTGTTTTTT	CASSLGLAALTGELFF
TRBJ2-7	TRBV5-4	once	TRBD1	TGTGCCAGCAGCCCTCCGGACAGGGGAGGAGACGAGCAGTACTTC	CASSPPDRGGDEQYF
TRBJ2-5	TRBV5-4	-	-	TGTGCCAGCAGCTTGGAAATAGGCGGGACCCAGTACTTC	CASSLEIGGTQYF
TRBJ2-6	TRBV19	-	-	TGTGCCAGTAGTTCCCAAGGTGGGTCTGGGGCCAACGTCCTGACTTTC	CASSSQGGSGANVLTF
TRBJ2-7	TRBV2	-	TRBD2	TGTGCCAGCAGTGAAGCGATGGCTAGCGGGGGGCTTGGATTAACCTACGAGCAGTACTTC	CASSEAMASGGLGLTYEQYF
TRBJ2-1	TRBV21-1	-	-	TGTGCCAGCAGCGAAGGACAGGCCCCCAACGATGAGCAGTTCTTC	CASSEGQAPNDEQFF
TRBJ2-3	TRBV19	-	TRBD2	TGTGCCAGTAGTAATACGGGAGGGACAGATACGCAGTATTTT	CASSNTGGTDTQYF
TRBJ2-1	TRBV29-1	-	-	TGCAGCGTTGAGATCGGTACAAATGAGCAGTTCTTC	CSVEIGTNEQFF
TRBJ2-3	TRBV7-2	-	TRBD1	TGTGCCAGCAGTCGACAGGGGCCAAGCACAGATACGCAGTATTTT	CASSRQGPSTDTQYF
TRBJ1-2	TRBV27	-	-	TGTGCCAGCAGTGATTGGTCTGGGGGGGTCAAAAACTATGGCTACACCTTC	CASSDWSGGVKNYGYTF
TRBJ1-6	TRBV9	-	-	TGTGCCAGCAGCGCTGCTACCGAGGATCCACCCCTCCACTTT	CASSAATEDPPLHF
TRBJ2-1	TRBV6-5	-	-	TGTGCCAGCAGTACGGTTACAAAGTACAATGAGCAGTTCTTC	CASSTVTKYNEQFF
TRBJ1-4	TRBV4-1	-	TRBD1	TGCGCCAGCACTTGGGACAGGGGACAGAAAAAACTGTTTTTT	CASTWDRGQKKLFF
TRBJ2-5	TRBV6-1	-	-	TGTGCCAGCAGTGCCTTTAGTGGGGGACAAGAGACCCAGTACTTC	CASSAFSGGQETQYF
TRBJ2-1	TRBV19	-	-	TGTGCCAGTAGGATAACTAGCCGCGTCTCCTACAATGAGCAGTTCTTC	CASRITSRVSYNEQFF